The rows below give T cell receptor beta chains drawn from one sample of a study of cytomegalovirus exposure and HLA in healthy donors. The table came from immunoSEQ multiplex PCR; TCRdb's copy has only in-frame clones and leaves some out. The sample lists around 90,000 clones; around 80% were seen once. Sequencing input: PBMCs. All receptors come from a man aged 25-40 years in good health and CMV-seronegative. The CDR3 runs from the conserved cysteine through the conserved F or W. The order of the fields is V gene, D gene, J gene, clone size, CDR3 protein, CDR3 DNA. The D gene is left open where the match is weak. Part of the rows lack a size; the others show once, few, many or a class for expanded clones.

>TRBV6-4|.|TRBJ2-3|.
CASSEGSGQSTDTQYF
TGTGCCAGCAGTGAAGGAAGCGGGCAAAGCACAGATACGCAGTATTTT
>TRBV6-5|.|TRBJ1-1|.
CASSYSAGMNTEAFF
TGTGCCAGCAGTTACTCGGCAGGAATGAACACTGAAGCTTTCTTT
>TRBV7-2|TRBD2|TRBJ2-5|.
CASSSPSGGAIKTQYF
TGTGCCAGCAGCTCTCCTAGCGGGGGGGCAATAAAGACCCAGTACTTC
>TRBV5-6|.|TRBJ1-6|.
CASSPRGVMAFQALHF
TGTGCCAGCAGCCCTCGGGGGGTTATGGCCTTTCAGGCCCTCCACTTT
>TRBV6-5|.|TRBJ1-1|.
CASSPGAGAATEAFF
TGTGCCAGCAGCCCTGGTGCGGGGGCGGCCACTGAAGCTTTCTTT
>TRBV27|TRBD1|TRBJ1-2|.
CASSPWTGFAYGYTF
TGTGCCAGCAGTCCGTGGACAGGGTTCGCCTATGGCTACACCTTC
>TRBV13|TRBD2|TRBJ2-5|.
CASSWTSGRAHGETQYF
TGTGCCAGCAGCTGGACTAGCGGGAGGGCCCACGGGGAGACCCAGTACTTC
>TRBV11-3|.|TRBJ1-1|.
CASSLGFTGQKKEAFF
TGTGCCAGCAGCTTAGGGTTTACCGGACAAAAAAAAGAAGCTTTCTTT
>TRBV2|.|TRBJ1-1|few
CASSEGRSGAFF
TGTGCCAGCAGTGAAGGGCGGTCGGGAGCTTTCTTT
>TRBV6-5|.|TRBJ1-2|.
CASSYSIGGHIYTF
TGTGCCAGCAGTTACTCGATCGGGGGGCACATCTACACCTTC
>TRBV6-5|.|TRBJ2-5|.
CASSPRGSYQETQYF
TGTGCCAGCAGTCCGCGGGGTTCCTACCAAGAGACCCAGTACTTC
>TRBV7-9|TRBD2|TRBJ2-1|.
CASSLGALAGGRHNEQFF
TGTGCCAGCAGCTTAGGGGCCCTGGCGGGAGGTCGCCACAATGAGCAGTTCTTC
>TRBV23-1|TRBD1|TRBJ2-7|.
CASSHPGVGTVLCEQYF
TGCGCCAGCAGTCACCCCGGGGTCGGGACAGTCCTCTGCGAGCAGTACTTC
>TRBV19|TRBD1|TRBJ1-5|.
CASSNDRGSNQPQHF
TGTGCCAGTAGTAACGACAGGGGGAGCAATCAGCCCCAGCATTTT
>TRBV2|.|TRBJ2-7|once
CASRIVPGQPYEQYF
TGTGCCAGCAGGATTGTACCAGGACAGCCCTACGAGCAGTACTTC
>TRBV6-5|.|TRBJ2-2|.
CASSSAAGLFF
TGTGCCAGCAGTTCTGCCGCGGGGCTGTTTTTT
>TRBV2|TRBD2|TRBJ2-1|.
CASGGGGTSGGVKQFF
TGTGCCAGCGGGGGGGGCGGGACTAGCGGGGGAGTTAAGCAGTTCTTC
>TRBV7-2|TRBD1|TRBJ1-1|once
CASSPQGVAEAFF
TGTGCCAGCAGCCCGCAGGGGGTCGCTGAAGCTTTCTTT
>TRBV11-2|.|TRBJ1-4|.
CASSFRTERTTNEKLFF
TGTGCCAGCAGCTTTCGAACAGAAAGAACAACTAATGAAAAACTGTTTTTT
>TRBV5-1|TRBD2|TRBJ2-5|.
CASSLGLAGVGLETQYF
TGCGCCAGCAGCTTGGGACTAGCGGGAGTCGGATTGGAGACCCAGTACTTC
>TRBV29-1|.|TRBJ2-1|.
CSVAAGTAIYGEQFF
TGCAGCGTTGCCGCCGGGACTGCTATTTACGGTGAGCAGTTCTTC
>TRBV19|TRBD1|TRBJ1-1|.
CASSSLRTGQNTEAFF
TGTGCCAGTAGCTCCCTTCGGACAGGGCAAAACACTGAAGCTTTCTTT
>TRBV12-5|.|TRBJ1-1|few
CASGLDLGLDRREAFF
TGTGCTAGTGGTTTGGACCTGGGGCTCGACCGGAGAGAAGCTTTCTTT
>TRBV19|.|TRBJ2-1|once
CASSLGAYNEQFF
TGTGCCAGTAGTCTGGGGGCGTACAATGAGCAGTTCTTC
>TRBV6-1|TRBD1|TRBJ2-1|.
CASSEGQGGYNEQFF
TGTGCCAGCAGTGAGGGACAGGGGGGCTACAATGAGCAGTTCTTC
>TRBV5-1|.|TRBJ2-5|.
CASGLQGETQYF
TGCGCCAGCGGCCTCCAGGGGGAGACCCAGTACTTC
>TRBV5-6|.|TRBJ2-5|.
CASSLWASEEETQYF
TGTGCCAGCAGCTTGTGGGCTAGCGAGGAGGAGACCCAGTACTTC
>TRBV7-9|.|TRBJ1-6|few
CASSYGQPGSPLHF
TGTGCCAGCAGCTACGGTCAACCGGGGTCACCCCTCCACTTT
>TRBV27|.|TRBJ1-6|once
CASSLSNAGAHSPLHF
TGTGCCAGCAGTTTATCGAATGCAGGGGCCCATTCACCCCTCCACTTT
>TRBV9|.|TRBJ2-1|.
CASSRQEGNRANEQFF
TGTGCCAGCAGCCGCCAAGAGGGGAACAGGGCGAATGAGCAGTTCTTC
>TRBV5-6|TRBD1|TRBJ1-2|few
CASSSIYGTGGSGYTF
TGTGCCAGCAGCTCCATCTATGGGACAGGGGGCTCTGGCTACACCTTC